Listed below are T cell receptor beta chains from one sample, sequenced in a study of blood T cells in healthy people across ages. TCRdb analysed the 5' RACE reads with MiXCR anew, one entry per CDR3 protein. The data show over 1,200,000 distinct CDR3 sequences, around 59% seen once. The sequenced sample consisted of blood. Receptors originate from a man between 18 and 29 years old in good health. The CDR3 runs from the conserved cysteine through the conserved F or W. The D gene is left open where the match is weak. Expanded clones get a size class; other rows say once, few or many, or leave the size out.

TRBJ2-7 | TRBD1 | . | TRBV6-2/TRBV6-3 | CASSSAQGASYEQYF | TGTGCCAGCAGTAGCGCGCAGGGGGCCTCCTACGAGCAGTACTTC
TRBJ2-3 | . | . | TRBV5-1 | CASSLGYANRDFGTDTQYF | TGCGCCAGCAGCTTGGGGTACGCCAACCGGGACTTCGGCACAGATACGCAGTATTTT
TRBJ2-7 | TRBD1 | . | TRBV9 | CASSAGTGGAYEQYF | TGTGCCAGCAGCGCCGGGACAGGGGGCGCCTACGAGCAGTACTTC
TRBJ2-3 | TRBD2 | . | TRBV6-1 | CASSEEAGGVDTQYF | TGTGCCAGCAGTGAAGAAGCGGGGGGGGTAGATACGCAGTATTTT
TRBJ1-1 | . | . | TRBV3-1 | CASSLATPSTEAFF | TGTGCCAGCAGCCTCGCGACCCCAAGCACTGAAGCTTTCTTT
TRBJ2-1 | . | . | TRBV20-1 | CSAAPDYEQFF | TGCAGTGCTGCCCCAGATTACGAGCAGTTCTTC
TRBJ2-3 | . | . | TRBV15 | CATSLKFTDTQNF | TGTGCCACCAGCCTGAAATTCACAGATACGCAGAATTTT
TRBJ2-7 | . | . | TRBV20-1 | CSARATGSYEQYF | TGCAGTGCTAGAGCCACCGGGTCCTACGAGCAGTACTTC
TRBJ1-1 | . | . | TRBV27 | CASAPGTGTEAFF | TGTGCCAGTGCCCCCGGGACGGGGACTGAAGCTTTCTTT
TRBJ2-3 | . | . | TRBV29-1 | CSVDIWAATTDTQYF | TGCAGCGTTGATATTTGGGCAGCCACCACAGATACGCAGTATTTT
TRBJ2-1 | TRBD2 | once | TRBV7-6 | CASSLAGGTSSHEQFF | TGTGCCAGCAGCTTAGCGGGAGGGACTAGCTCCCATGAGCAGTTCTTC
TRBJ2-3 | . | . | TRBV20-1 | CSARDSLGDTQYF | TGCAGTGCTAGAGATTCATTGGGGGATACGCAGTATTTT
TRBJ2-7 | . | few | TRBV29-1 | CSVKGILSYEQYF | TGCAGCGTTAAGGGCATACTCTCCTACGAGCAGTACTTC
TRBJ1-1 | . | . | TRBV29-1 | CSVPAVGNTEAFF | TGCAGCGTCCCCGCGGTAGGGAACACTGAAGCTTTCTTT
TRBJ2-1 | TRBD2 | . | TRBV5-1 | CASSSGTSGEYNEQFF | TGCGCCAGCAGCTCCGGGACTAGCGGGGAATACAATGAGCAGTTCTTC
TRBJ1-1 | . | . | TRBV7-2 | CASSSGTWGMNTEAFF | TGTGCCAGCAGCTCCGGGACGTGGGGGATGAACACTGAAGCTTTCTTT
TRBJ2-1 | TRBD2 | . | TRBV3-1 | CASSSGLDTYNEQFF | TGTGCCAGCAGCTCAGGACTAGACACCTACAATGAGCAGTTCTTC
TRBJ2-5 | TRBD2 | . | TRBV29-1 | CSVTTSSETQYF | TGCAGCGTTACGACTAGCAGCGAGACCCAGTACTTC
TRBJ1-2 | . | . | TRBV28 | CASTQNTGGYYGYTF | TGTGCCAGCACTCAGAACACCGGTGGTTACTATGGCTACACCTTC
TRBJ1-2 | . | . | TRBV12-3/TRBV12-4 | CASTLDSSSHGYTF | TGTGCCAGCACCCTGGACAGTTCTAGCCATGGCTACACCTTC
TRBJ2-7 | TRBD2 | . | TRBV20-1 | CSALPSHSGASYEQYF | TGCAGTGCCCTCCCCAGTCATAGCGGGGCTTCCTACGAGCAGTACTTC
TRBJ1-6 | . | . | TRBV4-3 | CASSQEEWDHNSPLHF | TGCGCCAGCAGCCAAGAAGAGTGGGACCACAATTCACCCCTCCACTTT
TRBJ2-4 | TRBD2 | few | TRBV2 | CASRLGLAKNIQYF | TGTGCCAGCAGACTGGGACTAGCAAAAAACATTCAGTACTTC
TRBJ2-2 | TRBD1 | . | TRBV4-2 | CASSERWTGTGTGELFF | TGTGCCAGCAGCGAACGATGGACAGGGACCGGCACCGGGGAGCTGTTTTTT
TRBJ2-1 | . | . | TRBV27 | CASSTSTLPSANEQFF | TGTGCCAGCAGTACCTCAACACTCCCAAGTGCCAATGAGCAGTTCTTC
TRBJ2-7 | . | . | TRBV6-1 | CASSEARWGGLSSYEQYF | TGTGCCAGCAGTGAAGCTAGATGGGGTGGTCTTTCCTCCTACGAGCAGTACTTC
TRBJ2-1 | TRBD2 | . | TRBV24-1 | CATSIVTPGGYNEQFF | TGTGCCACCAGCATCGTAACCCCCGGGGGGTACAATGAGCAGTTCTTC
TRBJ2-3 | . | . | TRBV7-9 | CASSLALGSPTDTQYF | TGTGCCAGCAGCTTAGCCCTTGGTAGTCCGACAGATACGCAGTATTTT
TRBJ2-7 | . | . | TRBV20-1 | CSASHPPYEQYF | TGCAGTGCTAGCCACCCTCCCTACGAGCAGTACTTC
TRBJ2-7 | . | . | TRBV20-1 | CSALPPPDTDYEQYF | TGCAGTGCCCTCCCGCCACCGGACACCGACTACGAGCAGTACTTC
TRBJ1-2 | . | . | TRBV27 | CASSLVAGPSNYGYTF | TGTGCCAGCAGTTTAGTCGCAGGGCCCTCTAACTATGGCTACACCTTC
TRBJ2-1 | . | . | TRBV20-1 | CSAQQGWSYNEQFF | TGCAGTGCGCAACAGGGCTGGTCCTACAATGAGCAGTTCTTC
TRBJ1-1 | . | . | TRBV9 | CASSVRSQNTEAFF | TGTGCCAGCAGCGTCCGCAGCCAAAACACTGAAGCTTTCTTT
TRBJ2-7 | TRBD2 | . | TRBV5-1 | CASSSISGGSSYEQYF | TGCGCCAGCAGCTCCATTAGCGGGGGAAGCTCCTACGAGCAGTACTTC
TRBJ2-7 | . | . | TRBV6-5 | CASSSHSWSDEQYF | TGTGCCAGCAGTAGCCACAGTTGGTCCGACGAGCAGTACTTC
TRBJ2-7 | . | . | TRBV11-2 | CASSPEDSYEQYF | TGTGCCAGCAGTCCAGAAGACTCCTACGAGCAGTACTTC
TRBJ2-2 | . | . | TRBV6-2/TRBV6-3 | CASTEVGFFTGELFF | TGTGCCAGCACCGAGGTGGGGTTTTTCACCGGGGAGCTGTTTTTT
TRBJ2-3 | . | few | TRBV4-2 | CASSQGGFTDTQYF | TGTGCCAGCAGCCAGGGGGGTTTTACAGATACGCAGTATTTT
TRBJ2-7 | TRBD1 | . | TRBV4-1 | CASSQIGQGSYEQYF | TGCGCCAGCAGCCAGATCGGACAGGGCTCCTACGAGCAGTACTTC
TRBJ1-1 | . | few | TRBV15 | CATSRDPMNTEAFF | TGTGCCACCAGCAGAGATCCAATGAACACTGAAGCTTTCTTT
TRBJ2-1 | . | . | TRBV9 | CASSGGLMGNEQFF | TGTGCCAGCAGCGGGGGGCTTATGGGCAATGAGCAGTTCTTC
TRBJ2-7 | . | few | TRBV20-1 | CSARPSSYEQYF | TGCAGTGCTCGACCGTCCTCCTACGAGCAGTACTTC
TRBJ2-7 | TRBD2 | few | TRBV7-6 | CASSLASGGFYEQYF | TGTGCCAGCAGCTTAGCTAGCGGGGGGTTCTACGAGCAGTACTTC
TRBJ2-5 | . | once | TRBV6-5 | CASSYSGRGETQYF | TGTGCCAGCAGTTACTCGGGCAGGGGTGAGACCCAGTACTTC
TRBJ1-2 | . | . | TRBV6-5 | CASKLSTTPRNGYTF | TGTGCCAGCAAATTGTCCACGACGCCCCGGAATGGCTACACCTTC
TRBJ2-5 | . | . | TRBV29-1 | CSGYKGGQETQYF | TGCAGCGGCTATAAGGGGGGACAAGAGACCCAGTACTTC
TRBJ2-3 | TRBD2 | few | TRBV7-2 | CASSSGLAGRYSTDTQYF | TGTGCCAGCAGCTCGGGACTAGCGGGGAGATATAGCACAGATACGCAGTATTTT
TRBJ1-2 | . | . | TRBV12-3/TRBV12-4 | CASSPRLNGYTF | TGTGCCAGCAGTCCCCGGTTGAATGGCTACACCTTC
TRBJ2-5 | . | . | TRBV20-1 | CSARGVKGTTGETQYF | TGCAGTGCTAGAGGGGTGAAAGGGACCACGGGAGAGACCCAGTACTTC
TRBJ2-7 | TRBD1 | . | TRBV6-6 | CASSYSWDRGHGQQYF | TGTGCCAGCAGTTACTCCTGGGACAGGGGGCATGGGCAGCAGTACTTC
TRBJ2-7 | . | . | TRBV4-2 | CASSHPYLDEQYF | TGTGCCAGCAGCCACCCCTATCTGGACGAGCAGTACTTC
TRBJ2-7 | TRBD1 | . | TRBV12-3/TRBV12-4 | CASSARGQGLYEQYF | TGTGCCAGCAGCGCACGGGGACAGGGACTTTACGAGCAGTACTTC